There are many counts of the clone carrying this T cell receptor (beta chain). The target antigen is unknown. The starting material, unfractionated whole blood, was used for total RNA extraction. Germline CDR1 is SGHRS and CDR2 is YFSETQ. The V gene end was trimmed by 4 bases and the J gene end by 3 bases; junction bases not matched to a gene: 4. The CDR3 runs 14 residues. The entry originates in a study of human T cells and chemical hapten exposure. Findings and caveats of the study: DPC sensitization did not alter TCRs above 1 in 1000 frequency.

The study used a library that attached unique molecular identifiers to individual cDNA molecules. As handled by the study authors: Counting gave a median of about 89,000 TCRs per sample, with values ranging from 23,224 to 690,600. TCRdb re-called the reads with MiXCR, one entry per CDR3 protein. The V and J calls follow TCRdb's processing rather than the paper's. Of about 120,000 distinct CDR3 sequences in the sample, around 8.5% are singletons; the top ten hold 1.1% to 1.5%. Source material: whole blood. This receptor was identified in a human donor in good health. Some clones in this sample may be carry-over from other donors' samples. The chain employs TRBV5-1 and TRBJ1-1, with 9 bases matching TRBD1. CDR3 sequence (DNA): TGCGCCAGCAGCCCGGGGGACAGGGACACTGAAGCTTTCTTT. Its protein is CASSPGDRDTEAFF.